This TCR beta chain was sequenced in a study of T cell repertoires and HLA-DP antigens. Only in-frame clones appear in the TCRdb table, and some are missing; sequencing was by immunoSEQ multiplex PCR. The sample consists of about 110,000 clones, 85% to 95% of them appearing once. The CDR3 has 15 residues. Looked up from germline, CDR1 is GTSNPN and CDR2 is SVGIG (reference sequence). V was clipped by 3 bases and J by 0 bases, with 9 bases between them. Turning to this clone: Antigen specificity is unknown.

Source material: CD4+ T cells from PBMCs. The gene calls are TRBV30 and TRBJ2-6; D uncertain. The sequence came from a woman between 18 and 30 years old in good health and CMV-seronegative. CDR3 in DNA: TGTGCCTGGAGACTTGGGCTCTCTGGGGCCAACGTCCTGACTTTC. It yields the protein CAWRLGLSGANVLTF.